This is a list of T cell receptor beta chains from one sample in a study of blood T cell repertoires in COVID-19. Using immunoSEQ multiplex PCR, the repertoire was profiled, and TCRdb retains in-frame clones only, with some absent. Seen here are 110,000 to 150,000 clones, 65% to 90% observed once, and the top ten hold 7% to 10%. The sequenced material came from peripheral blood. The receptors originated from a human donor in a cohort sampled during active COVID-19. CDR3s include the opening cysteine and the closing phenylalanine or tryptophan. D genes are given only for firm matches. The size entry is marked missing in some rows and otherwise reads once, few, many or a size class.

V	size	J	D	CDR3	DNA
TRBV6-5	.	TRBJ2-7	.	CASSSTGLEQYF	TGTGCCAGCAGTTCAACAGGGTTGGAGCAGTACTTC
TRBV3-1/TRBV3-2	.	TRBJ2-7	.	CASSQVSGGRYEQYF	TGTGCCAGCAGCCAAGTAAGTGGTGGGCGATACGAGCAGTACTTC
TRBV15	.	TRBJ2-3	.	CATSRDYGLQTSTDTQYF	TGTGCCACCAGCAGAGATTATGGACTACAAACTAGCACAGATACGCAGTATTTT
TRBV6-2/TRBV6-3	.	TRBJ1-2	TRBD1	CASSWTGANYGYTF	TGTGCCAGCAGTTGGACAGGGGCTAACTATGGCTACACCTTC
TRBV6-1	.	TRBJ1-5	TRBD1	CASSDIFVGQGTQPQHF	TGTGCCAGCAGTGACATCTTCGTGGGACAGGGGACGCAGCCCCAGCATTTT
TRBV5-1	.	TRBJ2-7	TRBD1	CASSKWDRGSDYEQYF	TGCGCCAGCAGCAAATGGGACAGGGGGTCTGACTACGAGCAGTACTTC
TRBV27	.	TRBJ2-7	.	CASSSGGAYEQYF	TGTGCCAGCAGTTCTGGCGGAGCCTACGAGCAGTACTTC
TRBV7-9	.	TRBJ2-7	.	CASSLRVAEVIYEQYF	TGTGCCAGCAGCTTAAGGGTAGCGGAGGTTATTTACGAGCAGTACTTC
TRBV19	.	TRBJ2-7	TRBD1	CASTPGGTGGYYEQYF	TGTGCCAGTACCCCCGGCGGGACAGGGGGCTACTACGAGCAGTACTTC
TRBV7-3	.	TRBJ2-6	TRBD1	CASSRIGTGAGANVLTF	TGTGCCAGCAGCCGCATTGGGACAGGGGCTGGGGCCAACGTCCTGACTTTC
TRBV7-9	.	TRBJ2-7	TRBD1	CASSLGQGTYEQYF	TGTGCCAGCAGCTTGGGACAGGGGACGTACGAGCAGTACTTC
TRBV28	.	TRBJ2-1	TRBD2	CASSLSSGATKAEQFF	TGTGCCAGCAGTTTATCTAGCGGAGCTACAAAGGCTGAGCAGTTCTTC
TRBV9	.	TRBJ2-3	TRBD2	CASSVTGTSGDKADTQYF	TGTGCCAGCAGCGTTACCGGGACTAGCGGAGATAAGGCAGATACGCAGTATTTT
TRBV18	.	TRBJ1-1	.	CASSPGQNTEAFF	TGTGCCAGCTCACCGGGACAGAACACTGAAGCTTTCTTT
TRBV19	.	TRBJ1-2	.	CASSIAGPPYGYTF	TGTGCCAGTAGTATCGCGGGTCCCCCCTATGGCTACACCTTC
TRBV7-2	.	TRBJ2-1	TRBD2	CASSLAATSGIDEQFF	TGTGCCAGCAGCTTAGCGGCGACTAGCGGGATCGATGAGCAGTTCTTC
TRBV21-1	.	TRBJ2-4	.	CASSKGTSGMVKNIQYF	TGTGCCAGCAGCAAAGGGACTAGCGGGATGGTCAAAAACATTCAGTACTTC
TRBV2	few	TRBJ1-2	TRBD1	CASRRGLYGYTF	TGTGCCAGCAGGAGGGGGCTCTATGGCTACACCTTC
TRBV16	.	TRBJ2-7	TRBD2	CASSEALVTGLAGLSYEQYF	TGTGCCAGCAGCGAGGCCCTGGTAACGGGACTAGCGGGACTTTCCTACGAGCAGTACTTC
TRBV7-9	.	TRBJ2-7	TRBD2	CASSQRSGEISYEQYF	TGTGCCAGCAGCCAGAGGAGCGGGGAGATCTCCTACGAGCAGTACTTC
TRBV11-2	.	TRBJ2-7	TRBD1	CASSLGQGVYEQYF	TGTGCCAGCAGCTTAGGACAGGGGGTGTACGAGCAGTACTTC
TRBV4-2	.	TRBJ2-3	.	CASSQALQSTDTQYF	TGTGCCAGCAGCCAAGCTCTTCAGAGCACAGATACGCAGTATTTT
TRBV5-1	.	TRBJ2-1	TRBD2	CASSTVLAGGINEQFF	TGCGCCAGCAGCACCGTTCTAGCGGGAGGGATTAATGAGCAGTTCTTC
TRBV29-1	.	TRBJ2-7	TRBD2	CSVSGLAGGTDEQYF	TGCAGCGTCTCGGGACTAGCGGGAGGAACCGACGAGCAGTACTTC
TRBV5-1	once	TRBJ2-7	TRBD2	CASSLLGRLAGAYEQYF	TGCGCCAGCAGCTTACTGGGGAGACTAGCGGGAGCCTACGAGCAGTACTTC
TRBV9	.	TRBJ1-4	.	CASSAPSNEKLFF	TGTGCCAGCAGCGCCCCATCTAATGAAAAACTGTTTTTT
TRBV11-3	.	TRBJ2-5	TRBD2	CASSLDPRLAGGGETQYF	TGTGCCAGCAGCTTAGATCCCCGACTAGCGGGAGGGGGAGAGACCCAGTACTTC
TRBV7-9	.	TRBJ2-7	.	CASSLSGSEQYF	TGTGCCAGCAGCTTATCCGGGTCCGAGCAGTACTTC
TRBV7-2	.	TRBJ2-3	TRBD2	CASSLGTSGPDTQYF	TGTGCCAGCAGCCTCGGGACTAGCGGGCCGGATACGCAGTATTTT
TRBV5-1	.	TRBJ2-1	TRBD2	CASSLRGENYNEQFF	TGCGCCAGCAGCCTCCGGGGGGAAAACTACAATGAGCAGTTCTTC
TRBV28	.	TRBJ2-5	.	CASSLLSGQRYQETQYF	TGTGCCAGCAGTTTATTGTCCGGACAAAGGTACCAAGAGACCCAGTACTTC
TRBV27	.	TRBJ2-7	TRBD2	CASSFAGTSEYEQYF	TGTGCCAGCAGTTTCGCCGGGACTAGCGAATACGAGCAGTACTTC
TRBV24-1	.	TRBJ2-5	TRBD2	CATSDPGLAGGETQYF	TGTGCCACCAGTGATCCGGGACTAGCGGGAGGTGAGACCCAGTACTTC
TRBV5-6	.	TRBJ2-7	.	CASSLKPQGIYEQYF	TGTGCCAGCAGCTTGAAACCGCAGGGGATCTACGAGCAGTACTTC
TRBV7-2	few	TRBJ2-5	.	CASSFGRLQETQYF	TGTGCCAGCAGCTTTGGTCGGTTACAAGAGACCCAGTACTTC
TRBV20-1	.	TRBJ1-3	.	CSALRGNTIYF	TGCAGTGCCCTCCGGGGAAACACCATATATTTT
TRBV3-1/TRBV3-2	.	TRBJ2-7	.	CASSQKDTSYEQYF	TGTGCCAGCAGCCAAAAGGACACCTCCTACGAGCAGTACTTC